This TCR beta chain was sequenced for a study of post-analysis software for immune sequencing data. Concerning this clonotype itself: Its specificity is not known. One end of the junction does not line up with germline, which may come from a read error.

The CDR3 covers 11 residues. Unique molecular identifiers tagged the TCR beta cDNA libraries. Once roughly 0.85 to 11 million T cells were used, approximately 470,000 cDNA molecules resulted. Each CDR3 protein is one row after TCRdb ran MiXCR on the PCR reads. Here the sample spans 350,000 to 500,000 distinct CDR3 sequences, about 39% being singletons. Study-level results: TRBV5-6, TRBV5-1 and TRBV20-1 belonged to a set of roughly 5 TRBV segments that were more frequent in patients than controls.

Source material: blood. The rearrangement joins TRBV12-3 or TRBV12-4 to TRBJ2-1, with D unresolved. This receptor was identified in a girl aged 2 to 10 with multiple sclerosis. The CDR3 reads CVSNLYNEQFF. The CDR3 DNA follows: TGTGTCAGCAACCTCTACAATGAGCAGTTCTTC.